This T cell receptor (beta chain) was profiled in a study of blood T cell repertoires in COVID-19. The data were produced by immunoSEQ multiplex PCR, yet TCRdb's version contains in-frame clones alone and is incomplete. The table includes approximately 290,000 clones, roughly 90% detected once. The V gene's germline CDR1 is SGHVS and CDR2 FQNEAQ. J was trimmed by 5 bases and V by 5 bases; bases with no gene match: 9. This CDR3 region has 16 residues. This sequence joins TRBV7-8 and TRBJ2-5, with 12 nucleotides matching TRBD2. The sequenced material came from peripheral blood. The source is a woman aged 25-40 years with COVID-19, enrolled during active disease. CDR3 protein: CASSPRLAGVTETQYF. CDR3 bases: TGTGCCAGCAGCCCAAGACTAGCGGGGGTAACGGAGACCCAGTACTTC.